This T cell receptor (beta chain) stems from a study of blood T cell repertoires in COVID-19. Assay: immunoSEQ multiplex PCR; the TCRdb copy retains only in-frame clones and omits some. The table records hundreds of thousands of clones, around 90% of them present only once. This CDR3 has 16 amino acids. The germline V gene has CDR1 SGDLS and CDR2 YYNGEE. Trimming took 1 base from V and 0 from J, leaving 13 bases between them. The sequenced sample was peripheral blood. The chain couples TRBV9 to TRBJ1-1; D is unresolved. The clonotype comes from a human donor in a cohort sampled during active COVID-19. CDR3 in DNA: TGTGCCAGCAGCGTATCCCGGGAACTTATGAACACTGAAGCTTTCTTT. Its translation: CASSVSRELMNTEAFF.